The 2 T cell receptor beta chains below all came from one sample that was sequenced in a study of CD8 T cells in Susac syndrome. Roughly 0.45 to 1 ug RNA was reverse transcribed with random hexamers. Using its own MiXCR run on the immunoSEQ multiplex PCR reads, TCRdb lists one record per CDR3 protein. This sample has more than 150,000 distinct CDR3 sequences, with approximately 94% found just once. Source material: CD8+ T cells from PBMCs. The receptors stem from a human donor with multiple sclerosis.

This clonotype was observed once. This chain's CDR3 is CASRQNYEQYF. The DNA for the CDR3 is TGTGCCAGCAGGCAGAACTACGAGCAGTACTTC. The V and J genes are TRBV27 and TRBJ2-7; D gene ambiguous. The CDR3 has 11 residues. V lost 6 bases and J lost 3, with 6 bases in between. The germline V gene has CDR1 MNHEY and CDR2 SMNVEV (reference sequence).

This clonotype was picked up one time. This rearrangement joins TRBV29-1 to TRBJ1-2; D unclear. With 1 base removed from V and 7 bases from J, the gap between germline ends came to 13 bases. The germline V gene has CDR1 SQVTM and CDR2 ANQGSEA. This CDR3 is 13 amino acids long. This chain's CDR3 is CSVEAERVRGYTF. DNA of the CDR3: TGCAGCGTTGAAGCCGAGCGGGTTCGTGGCTACACCTTC.